Below, 5 T cell receptor beta chains from the same sample are listed, as sequenced in a study of T cell responses to AZD1222 COVID-19 vaccine. Here immunoSEQ multiplex PCR was the method, and the copy in TCRdb shows in-frame clones only, minus some. The table shows about 150,000 clones, with about 93% occurring only once. This material consisted of peripheral blood, taken 28 days after the second AZD1222 dose. These receptors came from an adult who received the AZD1222 COVID-19 vaccine.

This clone was observed once. The chain employs TRBV5-1 and TRBJ2-7; D not certain. This CDR3 has 13 amino acids. V lost 0 bases to trimming and J lost 2 bases, with 6 bases between them. CDR1 is SGHRS, CDR2 YFSETQ, per germline. The CDR3 nucleotides are TGCGCCAGCAGCTTGGACAACGCCTACGAGCAGTACTTC. Amino acids: CASSLDNAYEQYF.

J is TRBJ1-6 and V is TRBV19; 8 positions agree with TRBD1. CDR1 is LNHDA, CDR2 SQIVND, per germline (reference sequence). The CDR3 is made up of 15 amino acids. The V and J ends lost 5 bases and 5 bases, in that order; junction bases with no gene match: 5. For the CDR3, the DNA is TGTGCCAGTAGTTCCCGGACAGGGAATAATTCACCCCTCCACTTT. It yields the protein CASSSRTGNNSPLHF.

The rearrangement links TRBV5-4 to TRBJ1-2; D remains ambiguous. Germline V gives CDR1 SGHNT, CDR2 YYREEE (reference sequence). V was clipped by 2 bases and J by 8 bases, with 13 bases between them. The CDR3 has 13 amino acids. CDR3 in amino acids: CASSFVGRHGYTF. CDR3 bases: TGTGCCAGCAGCTTTGTAGGGAGACACGGCTACACCTTC.

The chain combines TRBV6-5 with TRBJ1-1; no reliable D call. The CDR3 runs to 15 residues. Looked up from germline, CDR1 is MNHEY and CDR2 is SVGAGI. V was shortened by 0 bases and J by 0 bases, with 8 bases between the two germline ends. The chain's CDR3 is CASSYSGAMNTEAFF. The DNA of the CDR3 is TGTGCCAGCAGTTACTCGGGAGCCATGAACACTGAAGCTTTCTTT.

Turning to this clone: This sample also contains other DNA sequences that code for the same CDR3. The chain uses TRBV19 and TRBJ2-1, with 8 bases identical to TRBD1. The CDR3 extends over 15 amino acids. CDR1 LNHDA and CDR2 SQIVND come from the germline V gene (reference sequence). The V segment lost 5 bases and the J segment 0 bases; nucleotides outside the gene matches: 3. The CDR3: CASSPDRGSYNEQFF. The CDR3 nucleotides are TGTGCCAGTAGTCCCGACAGGGGCTCCTACAATGAGCAGTTCTTC.